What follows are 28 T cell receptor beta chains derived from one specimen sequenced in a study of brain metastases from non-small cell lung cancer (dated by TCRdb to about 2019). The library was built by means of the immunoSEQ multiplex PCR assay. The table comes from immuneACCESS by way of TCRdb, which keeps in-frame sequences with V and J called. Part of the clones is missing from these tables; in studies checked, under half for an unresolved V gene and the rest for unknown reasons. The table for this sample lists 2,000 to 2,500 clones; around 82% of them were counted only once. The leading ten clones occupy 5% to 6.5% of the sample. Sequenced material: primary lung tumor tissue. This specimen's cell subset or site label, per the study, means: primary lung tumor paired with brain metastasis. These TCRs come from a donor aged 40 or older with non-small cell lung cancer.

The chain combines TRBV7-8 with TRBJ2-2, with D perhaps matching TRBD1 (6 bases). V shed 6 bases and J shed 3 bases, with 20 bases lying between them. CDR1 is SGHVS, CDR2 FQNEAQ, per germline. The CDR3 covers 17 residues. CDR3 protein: CASSFPRGSSDTGELFF. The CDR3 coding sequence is TGTGCCAGCAGTTTCCCCAGGGGAAGTTCGGACACCGGGGAGCTGTTTTTT.

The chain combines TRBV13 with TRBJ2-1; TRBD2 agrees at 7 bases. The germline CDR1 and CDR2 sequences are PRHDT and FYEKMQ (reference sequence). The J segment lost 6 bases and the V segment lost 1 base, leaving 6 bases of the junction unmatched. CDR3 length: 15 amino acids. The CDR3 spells CASSLEGGRFNEQFF. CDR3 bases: TGTGCCAGCAGCTTAGAGGGAGGGAGATTCAATGAGCAGTTCTTC. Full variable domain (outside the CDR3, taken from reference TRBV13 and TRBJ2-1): AAGVIQSPRHLIKEKRETATLKCYPIPRHDTVYWYQQGPGQDPQFLISFYEKMQSDKGSIPDRFSAQQFSDYHSELNMSSLELGDSALYFCASSLEGGRFNEQFFGPGTRLTVL.

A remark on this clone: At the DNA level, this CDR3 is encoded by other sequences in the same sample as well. The CDR3: CASTLPDRGNQPQHF. CDR3 sequence (DNA): TGTGCCAGCACCCTCCCGGACAGGGGCAATCAGCCCCAGCATTTT. The chain links TRBV28 to TRBJ1-5; 8 bases map to TRBD1. Germline assignment: CDR1 MDHEN and CDR2 SYDVKM. CDR3 length: 15 residues. Unmatched junction bases numbered 7, after V lost 7 bases and J lost 2 bases.

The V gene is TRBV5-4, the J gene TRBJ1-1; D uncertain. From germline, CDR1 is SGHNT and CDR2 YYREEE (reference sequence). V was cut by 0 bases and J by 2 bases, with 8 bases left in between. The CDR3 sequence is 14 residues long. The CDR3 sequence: CASSLGGANTEAFF. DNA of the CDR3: TGTGCCAGCAGCTTGGGCGGCGCCAACACTGAAGCTTTCTTT.

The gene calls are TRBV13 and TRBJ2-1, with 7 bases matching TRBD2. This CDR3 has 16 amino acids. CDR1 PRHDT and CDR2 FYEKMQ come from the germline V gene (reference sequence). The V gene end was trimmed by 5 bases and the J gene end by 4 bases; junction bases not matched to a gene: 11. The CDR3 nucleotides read TGTGCCAGCAGCCCTATGGGGGGACTACGATACAATGAGCAGTTCTTC. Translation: CASSPMGGLRYNEQFF.

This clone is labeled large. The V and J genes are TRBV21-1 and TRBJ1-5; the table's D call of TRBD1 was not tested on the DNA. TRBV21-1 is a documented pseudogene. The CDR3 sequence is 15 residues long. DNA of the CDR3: TGTGCCAGCAGCGCGGGGACAGGGTTAGGCCAGCCCCAGCATTTT. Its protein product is CASSAGTGLGQPQHF.

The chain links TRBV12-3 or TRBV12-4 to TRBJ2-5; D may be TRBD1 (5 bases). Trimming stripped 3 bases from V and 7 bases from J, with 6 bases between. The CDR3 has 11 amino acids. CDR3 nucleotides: TGTGCCAGCAGTTTTCAGGGGACCCAGTACTTC. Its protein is CASSFQGTQYF.

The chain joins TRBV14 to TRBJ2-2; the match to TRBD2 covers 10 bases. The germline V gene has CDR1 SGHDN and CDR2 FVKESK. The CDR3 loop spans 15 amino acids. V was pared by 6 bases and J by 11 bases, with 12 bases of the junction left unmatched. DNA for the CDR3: TGTGCCAGCAGTTTGGATTTCCGGACTAGCGGAGAGCTGTTTTTT. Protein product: CASSLDFRTSGELFF.

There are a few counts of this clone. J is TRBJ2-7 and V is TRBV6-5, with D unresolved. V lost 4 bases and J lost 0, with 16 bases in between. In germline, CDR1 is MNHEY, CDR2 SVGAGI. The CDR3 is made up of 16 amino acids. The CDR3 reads CASSWSSPLFSYEQYF. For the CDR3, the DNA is TGTGCCAGCAGTTGGAGTAGTCCTCTATTCTCCTACGAGCAGTACTTC.

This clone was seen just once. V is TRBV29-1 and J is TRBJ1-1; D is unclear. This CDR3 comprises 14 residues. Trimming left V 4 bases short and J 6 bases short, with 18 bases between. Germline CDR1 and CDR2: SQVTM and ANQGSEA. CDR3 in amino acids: CSVGNGRPGAEAFF. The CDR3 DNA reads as TGCAGCGTTGGAAATGGGCGCCCGGGCGCTGAAGCTTTCTTT.

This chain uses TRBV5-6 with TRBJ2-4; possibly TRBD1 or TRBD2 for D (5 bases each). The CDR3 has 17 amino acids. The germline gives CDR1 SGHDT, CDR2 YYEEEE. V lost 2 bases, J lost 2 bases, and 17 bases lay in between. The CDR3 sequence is CASSLPGAGSTKNIQYF. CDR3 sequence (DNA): TGTGCCAGCAGCTTACCCGGGGCCGGCTCGACCAAAAACATTCAGTACTTC.

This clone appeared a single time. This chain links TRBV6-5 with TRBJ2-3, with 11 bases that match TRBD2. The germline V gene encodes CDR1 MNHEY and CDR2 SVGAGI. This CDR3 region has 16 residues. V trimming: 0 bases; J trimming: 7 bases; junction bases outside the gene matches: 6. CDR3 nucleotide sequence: TGTGCCAGCAGTTACTCCATAGCGGGGGGGCCGAATACGCAGTATTTT. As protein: CASSYSIAGGPNTQYF.

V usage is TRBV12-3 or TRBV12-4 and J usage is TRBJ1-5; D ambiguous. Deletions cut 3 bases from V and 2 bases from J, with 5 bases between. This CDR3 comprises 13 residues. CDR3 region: CASSLNGNQPQHF. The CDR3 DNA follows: TGTGCCAGCAGTTTGAATGGCAATCAGCCCCAGCATTTT.

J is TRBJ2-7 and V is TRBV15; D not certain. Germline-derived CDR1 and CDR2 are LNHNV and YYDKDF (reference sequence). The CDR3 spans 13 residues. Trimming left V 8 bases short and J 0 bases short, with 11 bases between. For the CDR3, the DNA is TGTGCCACCTCACGCTCCCTCTCCTACGAGCAGTACTTC. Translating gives CATSRSLSYEQYF.

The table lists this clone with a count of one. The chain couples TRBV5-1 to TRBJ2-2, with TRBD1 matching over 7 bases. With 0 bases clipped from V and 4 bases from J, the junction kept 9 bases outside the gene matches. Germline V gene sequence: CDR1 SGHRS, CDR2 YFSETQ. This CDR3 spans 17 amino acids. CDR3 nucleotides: TGCGCCAGCAGCTTGGATCTGAAGGGGGCGCCCACCGGGGAGCTGTTTTTT. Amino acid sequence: CASSLDLKGAPTGELFF.

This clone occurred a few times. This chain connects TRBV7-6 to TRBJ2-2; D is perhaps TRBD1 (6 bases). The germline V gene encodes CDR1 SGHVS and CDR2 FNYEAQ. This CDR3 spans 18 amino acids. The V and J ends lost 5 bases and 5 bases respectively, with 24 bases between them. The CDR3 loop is CASSPGHRVLVGTGELFF. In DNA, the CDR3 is TGTGCCAGCAGCCCTGGCCACAGGGTCCTCGTGGGGACCGGGGAGCTGTTTTTT.

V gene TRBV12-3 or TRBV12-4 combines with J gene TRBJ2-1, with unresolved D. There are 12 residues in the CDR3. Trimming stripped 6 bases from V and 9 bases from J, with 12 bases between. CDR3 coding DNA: TGTGCCAGCAGACTCGATCTGGGTGAGCAGTTCTTC. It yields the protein CASRLDLGEQFF.

This chain's CDR3 is CATSRDLVQRGDGYTF. Written as DNA, the CDR3 is TGTGCCACCAGCAGAGATCTAGTACAGCGCGGGGATGGCTACACCTTC. The rearrangement links TRBV15 to TRBJ1-2, with no clear D. V was clipped by 0 bases and J by 6 bases, with 17 bases between them. The germline gives CDR1 LNHNV, CDR2 YYDKDF (reference sequence). The CDR3 runs 16 residues.

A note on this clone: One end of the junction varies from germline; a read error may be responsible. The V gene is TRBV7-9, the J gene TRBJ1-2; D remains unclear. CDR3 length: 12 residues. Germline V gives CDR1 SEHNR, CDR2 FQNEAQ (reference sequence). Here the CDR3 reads CTSSLNGYGYTF. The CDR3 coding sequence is TGTACCAGCAGCTTAAACGGGTATGGCTACACCTTC.

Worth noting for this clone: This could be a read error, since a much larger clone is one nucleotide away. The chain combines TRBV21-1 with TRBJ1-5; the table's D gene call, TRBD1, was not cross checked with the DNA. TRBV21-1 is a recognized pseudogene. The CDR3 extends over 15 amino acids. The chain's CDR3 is CVSSAGTGLGQPQHF. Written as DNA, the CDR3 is TGTGTCAGCAGCGCGGGGACAGGGTTAGGCCAGCCCCAGCATTTT.

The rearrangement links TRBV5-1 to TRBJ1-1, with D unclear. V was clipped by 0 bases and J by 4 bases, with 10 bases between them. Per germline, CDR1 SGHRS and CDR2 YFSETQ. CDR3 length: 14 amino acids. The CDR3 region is CASSLGVGGTEAFF. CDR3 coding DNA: TGCGCCAGCAGCTTGGGGGTTGGCGGCACTGAAGCTTTCTTT.

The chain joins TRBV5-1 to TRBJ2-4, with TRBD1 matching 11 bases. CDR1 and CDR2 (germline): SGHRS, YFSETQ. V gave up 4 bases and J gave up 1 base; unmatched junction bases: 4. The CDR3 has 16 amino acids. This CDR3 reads CASSGGQGAAKNIQYF. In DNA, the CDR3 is TGCGCCAGCAGCGGCGGACAGGGGGCGGCCAAAAACATTCAGTACTTC.

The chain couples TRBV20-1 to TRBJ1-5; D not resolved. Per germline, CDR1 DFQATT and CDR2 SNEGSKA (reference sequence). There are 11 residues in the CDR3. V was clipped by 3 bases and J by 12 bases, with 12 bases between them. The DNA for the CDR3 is TGCAGTGCTAGTATTGACGATCTCCAGCATTTT. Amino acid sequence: CSASIDDLQHF.

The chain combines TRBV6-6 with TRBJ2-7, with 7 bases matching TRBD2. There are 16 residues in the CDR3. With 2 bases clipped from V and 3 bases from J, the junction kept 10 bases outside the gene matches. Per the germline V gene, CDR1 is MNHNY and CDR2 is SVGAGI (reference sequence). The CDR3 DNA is TGTGCCAGCAGTTACGGCCAGGGACTAAATCTCTACGAGCAGTACTTC. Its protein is CASSYGQGLNLYEQYF.

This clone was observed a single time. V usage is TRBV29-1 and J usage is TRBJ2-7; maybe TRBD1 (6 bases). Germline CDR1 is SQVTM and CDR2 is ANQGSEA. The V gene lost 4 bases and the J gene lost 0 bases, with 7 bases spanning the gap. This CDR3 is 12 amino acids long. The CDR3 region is CSVGGPSYEQYF. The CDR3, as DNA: TGCAGCGTTGGGGGGCCCTCCTACGAGCAGTACTTC.

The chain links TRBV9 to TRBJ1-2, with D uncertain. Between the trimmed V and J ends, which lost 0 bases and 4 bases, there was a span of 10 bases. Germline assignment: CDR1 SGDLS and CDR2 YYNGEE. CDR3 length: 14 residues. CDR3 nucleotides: TGTGCCAGCAGCGTAGAGGAGGGTACCTATGGCTACACCTTC. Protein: CASSVEEGTYGYTF.

CDR3 coding DNA: TGTGCCAGCAGCTTTCGAGGGATCTCAGATACGCAGTATTTT. Protein product: CASSFRGISDTQYF. The rearrangement links TRBV7-8 to TRBJ2-3; D may be TRBD2 (5 bases). The CDR3 runs 14 residues. The V end was cut by 3 bases, the J end by 4 bases, with 11 bases between. Germline CDR1 is SGHVS and CDR2 is FQNEAQ.

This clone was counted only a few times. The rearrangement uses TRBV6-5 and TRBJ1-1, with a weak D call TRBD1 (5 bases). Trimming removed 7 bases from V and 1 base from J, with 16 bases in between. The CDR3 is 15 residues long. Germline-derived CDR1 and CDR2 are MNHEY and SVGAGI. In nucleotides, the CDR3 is TGTGCCAGCAACCCCTTGAGGGGACCGAACACTGAAGCTTTCTTT. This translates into CASNPLRGPNTEAFF.